What follows are 5 T cell receptor beta chains derived from one specimen sequenced in a study of blood T cell repertoires in COVID-19. TCRdb keeps only in-frame clones here, not all; method: immunoSEQ multiplex PCR. The table includes some 67,000 clones, over 75% detected once. The specimen sequenced was peripheral blood. Receptors originate from a young woman with acute or convalescent COVID-19.

The chain carries TRBV6-1 and TRBJ1-1; TRBD1 might be the D (5 bases). Germline V lookup: CDR1 MNHNS, CDR2 SASEGT. CDR3 length: 14 amino acids. The V end was cut by 2 bases, the J end by 4 bases, with 11 bases between. Here the CDR3 reads CASSELLGGTEAFF. The CDR3 DNA reads as TGTGCCAGCAGTGAATTGTTGGGGGGCACTGAAGCTTTCTTT.

The rearrangement uses TRBV6-2 or TRBV6-3 and TRBJ1-2; D uncertain. The V gene's germline CDR1 is MNHEY and CDR2 SVGEGT. The CDR3 covers 11 residues. V was clipped by 6 bases and J by 3 bases, with 5 bases between them. CDR3 DNA sequence: TGTGCCAGCAGCCGAGACTATGGCTACACCTTC. Translated, it gives CASSRDYGYTF.

The chain uses TRBV30 and TRBJ1-2, with a tentative D call TRBD1 (6 bases). Germline CDR1 is GTSNPN and CDR2 is SVGIG (reference sequence). V lost 3 bases and J lost 1, with 12 bases in between. The CDR3 has 14 residues. The CDR3 loop is CAWSKNRVNYGYTF. The DNA of the CDR3 is TGTGCCTGGAGCAAAAACAGGGTTAACTATGGCTACACCTTC.

In its sample, this clone was seen a few times. V usage is TRBV7-9 and J usage is TRBJ2-7, with 7 nucleotides matching TRBD1. Germline-derived CDR1 and CDR2 are SEHNR and FQNEAQ (reference sequence). The CDR3 has 15 amino acids. V was pared by 4 bases and J by 0 bases, with 6 bases of the junction left unmatched. For the CDR3, the DNA is TGTGCCAGCAGCTCAACCGGGACAGCCTCCTACGAGCAGTACTTC. Its protein product is CASSSTGTASYEQYF.

This chain links TRBV2 with TRBJ1-4, with a tentative D call TRBD1 (5 bases). This CDR3 has 19 amino acids. Germline V gene lookup returns CDR1 SNHLY and CDR2 FYNNEI. V dropped 6 bases and J dropped 5 bases, with 28 bases sitting between them. CDR3: CASSPSSMGPWVENEKLFF. CDR3 DNA sequence: TGTGCCAGCAGCCCATCTAGTATGGGGCCTTGGGTTGAAAATGAAAAACTGTTTTTT.